The 14 T cell receptor beta chains below all came from one sample that was sequenced in a study of PD-L1 blockade in urothelial cancer. The assay was immunoSEQ multiplex PCR, and TCRdb's table has in-frame clones only and misses some. Altogether some 15,000 clones are present, roughly 88% being singletons, with the ten largest covering about 15%. This sample comprised PBMCs, obtained around atezolizumab (anti-PD-L1) treatment. Receptor source: a man in his 70s with urothelial cancer.

This rearrangement joins TRBV29-1 to TRBJ1-5; D ambiguous. The CDR3 runs to 12 residues. Looked up from germline, CDR1 is SQVTM and CDR2 is ANQGSEA. V was trimmed by 4 bases and J by 10 bases, leaving 14 bases between them. CDR3 coding DNA: TGCAGCGTTGGGGCCCGGGATAGCCCCCAGCATTTT. Its protein is CSVGARDSPQHF.

The V gene is TRBV7-6, the J gene TRBJ2-7; TRBD1 aligns across 8 bases. The CDR3 extends over 13 amino acids. Germline V lookup: CDR1 SGHVS, CDR2 FNYEAQ. J lost 7 bases, V lost 5 bases, and 7 bases had no gene match. The CDR3 spells CASSTQGAGEQYF. CDR3 in DNA: TGTGCCAGCAGCACCCAGGGGGCGGGGGAGCAGTACTTC.

V and J are TRBV7-9 and TRBJ2-3, with 7 bases matching TRBD2. The germline V gene has CDR1 SEHNR and CDR2 FQNEAQ (reference sequence). The CDR3 contains 15 residues. Unmatched junction bases numbered 8, after V lost 8 bases and J lost 0 bases. CDR3 nucleotide sequence: TGTGCCAGCCTAGCGGAGCCTCCTAGCACAGATACGCAGTATTTT. Amino acids: CASLAEPPSTDTQYF.

This rearrangement joins TRBV5-1 to TRBJ1-3; D remains ambiguous. This CDR3 comprises 15 residues. Trimming shortened V by 1 base and J by 0 bases, and 8 bases separated the two germline ends. Germline values: CDR1 SGHRS, CDR2 YFSETQ. The CDR3 DNA is TGCGCCAGCAGCTTGTCCGACACCTCTGGAAACACCATATATTTT. It specifies CASSLSDTSGNTIYF.

V usage is TRBV6-1 and J usage is TRBJ2-1; TRBD2 matches at 15 bases. The germline gives CDR1 MNHNS, CDR2 SASEGT. CDR3 length: 15 amino acids. V dropped 8 bases and J dropped 9; count of bases not matched to a gene: 8. This CDR3 reads CASSVGLAGGGEQFF. The CDR3 bases are TGTGCCAGCTCCGTTGGACTAGCGGGGGGGGGTGAGCAGTTCTTC.

This chain uses TRBV11-2 with TRBJ1-1; D uncertain. Trimming left V 3 bases short and J 2 bases short, with 10 bases between. CDR3 length equals 14 residues. Germline V CDR1 and CDR2: SGHAT, FQNNGV. The DNA for the CDR3 is TGTGCCAGCAGCTTTGGCCAGGTCAACACTGAAGCTTTCTTT. Encoded protein: CASSFGQVNTEAFF.

The CDR3 DNA sequence: TGCGCCAGCAGTGAGGGGACAGGGTCCCCTGGGGCCAACGTCCTGACTTTC. Its translation is CASSEGTGSPGANVLTF. The V and J genes are TRBV10-2 and TRBJ2-6; 9 bases line up with TRBD1. Germline assignment: CDR1 WSHSY and CDR2 SAAADI. The V gene end was trimmed by 2 bases and the J gene end by 2 bases; junction bases not matched to a gene: 4. The CDR3 runs 17 residues.

The J gene is TRBJ2-7, the V gene TRBV9, with 10 bases lining up with TRBD2. Trimming took 1 base from V and 3 from J; bases not matched to a gene: 7. The CDR3 covers 16 residues. CDR1 SGDLS and CDR2 YYNGEE come from the germline V gene. CDR3 coding DNA: TGTGCCAGCAGCGTAATCGCTAGCGGGAGCTTCTACGAGCAGTACTTC. This translates into CASSVIASGSFYEQYF. Together with reference TRBV9 and TRBJ2-7, the CDR3 gives the full variable domain: DSGVTQTPKHLITATGQRVTLRCSPRSGDLSVYWYQQSLDQGLQFLIQYYNGEERAKGNILERFSAQQFPDLHSELNLSSLELGDSALYFCASSVIASGSFYEQYFGPGTRLTVT.

This chain connects TRBV19 to TRBJ1-6, with 10 bases fitting TRBD1. The CDR3 contains 15 residues. V lost 3 bases and J lost 10; bases outside the gene matches: 6. Germline CDR1 reads LNHDA; CDR2 reads SQIVND (reference sequence). The CDR3 protein is CASSILGTGASPLHF. The CDR3 region has the DNA TGTGCCAGTAGTATTTTAGGGACAGGGGCATCACCCCTCCACTTT.

This rearrangement joins TRBV13 to TRBJ1-3, with 11 bases that match TRBD1. The length of the CDR3 is 15 residues. CDR1 and CDR2 (germline): PRHDT, FYEKMQ (reference sequence). V dropped 5 bases and J dropped 3; count of bases not matched to a gene: 3. The CDR3 DNA sequence: TGTGCCAGCAGCCGGACAGGGGGCGGTGGAAACACCATATATTTT. Its protein is CASSRTGGGGNTIYF.

This chain joins TRBV11-3 and TRBJ1-1; D possibly corresponds to TRBD1 (6 bases). Germline CDR1 SGHNT, CDR2 YENEEA. V dropped 6 bases and J dropped 6 bases, with 17 bases sitting between them. The CDR3 totals 14 residues. This chain's CDR3 is CASSPHRASAEAFF. In DNA form, the CDR3 reads TGTGCCAGCAGTCCACACAGGGCGAGTGCTGAAGCTTTCTTT.

The chain has TRBV5-1 and TRBJ2-7; D unresolved. Germline V gives CDR1 SGHRS, CDR2 YFSETQ. The CDR3 contains 15 residues. Trimming stripped 4 bases from V and 0 bases from J, with 14 bases between. The CDR3 spells CASSPRQPSSYEQYF. In DNA form, the CDR3 reads TGCGCCAGCAGCCCGCGGCAGCCAAGCTCCTACGAGCAGTACTTC.

The chain employs TRBV5-1 and TRBJ2-5, with a possible D match to TRBD2 (5 bases). The closer fit of TRBJ2-7 to the DNA end suggests the J call may be wrong. The CDR3 length is 16 residues. Germline V gene sequence: CDR1 SGHRS, CDR2 YFSETQ. DNA for the CDR3: TGCGCCAGCAGCTTGCCCAGGAGGAGACCTGACTACGAGCAGTACTTC. This encodes CASSLPRRRPDYEQYF.

The chain joins TRBV10-3 to TRBJ2-1; unclear D gene. This CDR3 has 14 residues. The V end was cut by 8 bases, the J end by 4 bases, with 15 bases between. CDR1 ENHRY and CDR2 SYGVKD come from the germline V gene. CDR3 DNA: TGTGCCATCGCCGGTGGCCCCAGGTACAATGAGCAGTTCTTC. Its protein product is CAIAGGPRYNEQFF.